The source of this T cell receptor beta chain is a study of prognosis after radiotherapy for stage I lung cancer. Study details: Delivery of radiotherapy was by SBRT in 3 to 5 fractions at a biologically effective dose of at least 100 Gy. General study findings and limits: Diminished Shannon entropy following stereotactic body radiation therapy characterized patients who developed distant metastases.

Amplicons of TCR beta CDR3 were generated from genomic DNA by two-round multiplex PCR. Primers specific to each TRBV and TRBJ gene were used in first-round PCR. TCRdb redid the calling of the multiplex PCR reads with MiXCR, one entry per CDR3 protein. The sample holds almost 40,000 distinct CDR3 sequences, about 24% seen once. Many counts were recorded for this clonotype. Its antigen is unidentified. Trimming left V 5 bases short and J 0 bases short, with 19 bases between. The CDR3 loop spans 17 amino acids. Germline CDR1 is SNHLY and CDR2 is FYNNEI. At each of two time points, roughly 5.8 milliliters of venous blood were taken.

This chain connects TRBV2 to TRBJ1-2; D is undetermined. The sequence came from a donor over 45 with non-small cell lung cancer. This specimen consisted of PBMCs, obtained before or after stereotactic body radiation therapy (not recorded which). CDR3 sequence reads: CASSITVDPGTNYGYTF. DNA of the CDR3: TGTGCCAGCAGTATAACTGTGGACCCCGGGACTAACTATGGCTACACCTTC. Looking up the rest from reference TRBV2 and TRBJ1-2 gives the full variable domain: EPEVTQTPSHQVTQMGQEVILRCVPISNHLYFYWYRQILGQKVEFLVSFYNNEISEKSEIFDDQFSVERPDGSNFTLKIRSTKLEDSAMYFCASSITVDPGTNYGYTFGSGTRLTVV.